The present entry profiles one T cell receptor beta chain with its context. The CDR3 is 17 residues long. Germline V gene lookup returns CDR1 SGHAT and CDR2 FQNNGV. V dropped 2 bases and J dropped 0; count of bases not matched to a gene: 7. This sample's treatment: around 19 received Ad26.COV2.S at low or high dose, single or two shots; about 5 received placebo; per-sample allocation not given. The samples were gathered on day 63 after the first injection of vaccine or placebo. The sample comes from a study of Ad26.COV2.S vaccination and SARS-CoV-2 variants. Some clones are missing from TCRdb's copy, which holds only in-frame ones; the method was immunoSEQ multiplex PCR. The profile covers some 460,000 clones, with 80% to 90% appearing a single time and about 1.5% taken by the ten largest.

The chain has TRBV11-2 and TRBJ2-3; 8 bases are a match to TRBD1. The clonotype originates from a person between 18 and 60 years old who received the Ad26.COV2.S COVID-19 vaccine or a placebo. Here the sequenced sample was peripheral blood, taken in a trial of Ad26.COV2.S vaccine versus placebo. CDR3 loop: CASSLRGQGASTDTQYF. For the CDR3, the DNA is TGTGCCAGCAGCTTAAGGGGTCAGGGGGCTAGCACAGATACGCAGTATTTT.